This TCR beta chain was captured by sequencing in a study of shared clonotypes between healthy human individuals. Note on this clone: The same CDR3 also results from other DNA sequences found in this sample.

This CDR3 region has 13 residues. The germline V and J ends were trimmed by 4 bases and 1 base, with 8 bases remaining between them. Germline CDR1 is SGHNT and CDR2 is YYREEE (reference sequence). Profiling relied on immunoSEQ multiplex PCR, and the TCRdb table lists in-frame clones only, not all of them. Here the sample spans 2 million to 2.5 million clones, 90% to 97% being singletons. Sequenced material: naive CD4+ T cells sorted from blood. As for subset: CD45RA+ positively selected. This clonotype originated in a man aged 18 to 29 in good health. The rearrangement joins TRBV5-4 to TRBJ1-1; perhaps TRBD1 as D (5 bases). CDR3 DNA sequence: TGTGCCAGCAGCCCCGGGGCGAACACTGAAGCTTTCTTT. It specifies CASSPGANTEAFF.